Shown below are 11 T cell receptor beta chains from a single sample sequenced in a study of T-cell reconstitution after alpha-beta-depleted transplantation in children. It was with unique molecular identifiers that the TCRbeta library was prepared. TCRdb re-derived calls from the PCR reads in MiXCR, one entry per CDR3 protein. This sample has around 300,000 distinct CDR3 sequences, with roughly 25% found just once. The material sequenced was PBMCs, mostly from graft donor cells, taken 180 days after TCRalphabeta/CD19-depleted stem cell transplant. These receptors all come from a male patient aged 10-17 years who had a stem cell transplant for acute lymphoblastic leukemia, so the T cells may come from the graft donor.

In nucleotides, the CDR3 is TGTGCCAGCAGTTCGGCGCCAACTAGCGGGGTTCGAGGAAAGACCCAGTACTTC. Translated, it gives CASSSAPTSGVRGKTQYF. The gene calls are TRBV6-8 and TRBJ2-5; 10 positions agree with TRBD2. Germline CDR1 and CDR2: MNHGY and SAAAGT. V shed 4 bases, J shed 6 bases, and the junction held 17 bases outside the gene matches. CDR3 length equals 18 residues.

Details on this clonotype: This clone may be a read error of a much larger clone one base away. The rearrangement joins TRBV20-1 to TRBJ2-2; D gene unclear. The germline V gene has CDR1 DFQATT and CDR2 SNEGSKA (reference sequence). CDR3 length: 16 amino acids. CDR3: CCARDWSMMATGELFF. The CDR3 DNA reads as TGCTGTGCTAGAGATTGGTCGATGATGGCCACCGGGGAGCTGTTTTTT.

This clonotype turned up a few times. The V and J genes are TRBV5-1 and TRBJ2-4; D not certain. In germline, CDR1 is SGHRS, CDR2 YFSETQ. The CDR3 totals 18 residues. The V gene lost 1 base and the J gene lost 0 bases, with 17 bases spanning the gap. The CDR3 here is CASSLPQATSLAKNIQYF. The DNA of the CDR3 is TGCGCCAGCAGCTTGCCCCAGGCCACCTCCCTAGCCAAAAACATTCAGTACTTC.

The chain joins TRBV4-1 to TRBJ1-2, with D possibly TRBD1 on 5 matching bases. Trimming took off 6 bases at V and 2 bases at J, with 13 bases between the two ends. CDR3 length: 14 residues. Germline V gene sequence: CDR1 MGHRA, CDR2 YSYEKL. The CDR3 loop reads CASRPSGANYGYTF. CDR3 in DNA: TGCGCCAGCAGGCCCTCTGGGGCGAACTATGGCTACACCTTC.

This rearrangement joins TRBV4-1 to TRBJ2-7; the D gene is possibly TRBD1 (6 bases). V lost 1 base and J 1 base, leaving 14 bases between the germline ends. Germline V lookup: CDR1 MGHRA, CDR2 YSYEKL. The CDR3 has 16 amino acids. The CDR3 protein is CASSQVIGTPSYEQYF. In DNA, the CDR3 is TGCGCCAGCAGCCAAGTAATAGGGACACCTTCCTACGAGCAGTACTTC.

The chain employs TRBV6-5 and TRBJ2-7; D possibly matches TRBD1 or TRBD2 (5 bases each). The CDR3 totals 15 residues. Trimming shortened V by 2 bases and J by 6 bases, and 17 bases separated the two germline ends. CDR1 is MNHEY and CDR2 is SVGAGI in the germline V gene. The CDR3 nucleotides read TGTGCCAGCAGTTACCCGAGGGACGGCCTAGTCGAGCAGTACTTC. Residues: CASSYPRDGLVEQYF.

This clonotype was seen a few times. This chain joins TRBV20-1 and TRBJ2-1, with D tentatively TRBD1 or TRBD2 (5 bases each). The V end lost 6 bases, the J end lost 7 bases, and 10 bases lay between the germline ends. Germline V gene data show CDR1 as DFQATT and CDR2 as SNEGSKA (reference sequence). The CDR3 covers 11 residues. This CDR3 is CSAGWGNEQFF. The CDR3 coding sequence is TGCAGTGCAGGGTGGGGGAATGAGCAGTTCTTC.

V gene TRBV5-1 combines with J gene TRBJ1-2; no definite D call. This CDR3 spans 12 amino acids. The germline V gene has CDR1 SGHRS and CDR2 YFSETQ. Between the trimmed V and J ends, which lost 0 bases and 8 bases, there was a span of 8 bases. CDR3 region: CASSLGPEGYTF. In DNA, the CDR3 is TGCGCCAGCAGCTTGGGACCGGAGGGCTACACCTTC.

CDR3 loop: CSARASIAGTEETQYF. The CDR3 bases are TGCAGTGCTAGGGCCTCCATAGCGGGAACGGAGGAGACCCAGTACTTC. The genes are TRBV20-1 and TRBJ2-5, with 8 bases matching TRBD2. The CDR3 length is 16 residues. The V segment lost 3 bases and the J segment 5 bases; nucleotides outside the gene matches: 14. Germline CDR1 and CDR2: DFQATT and SNEGSKA (reference sequence).

This clonotype was detected once. The chain recombines TRBV11-2 with TRBJ2-3, with unresolved D. Deletions cut 1 base from V and 2 bases from J, with 13 bases between. CDR3 length: 16 residues. Germline V CDR1 and CDR2: SGHAT, FQNNGV. The CDR3 DNA reads TGTGCCAGCAGCTTAGTAAAGCTGCGGAACACAGATACGCAGTATTTT. It codes for CASSLVKLRNTDTQYF.

The chain employs TRBV7-6 and TRBJ2-1; possible D gene TRBD2, 5 bases. Germline V gene data show CDR1 as SGHVS and CDR2 as FNYEAQ. Trimming removed 2 bases from V and 4 bases from J, with 12 bases in between. The CDR3 is 15 amino acids. In DNA form, the CDR3 reads TGTGCCAGCAGCTTATCCCCTAGCAGATACAATGAGCAGTTCTTC. It translates to CASSLSPSRYNEQFF.